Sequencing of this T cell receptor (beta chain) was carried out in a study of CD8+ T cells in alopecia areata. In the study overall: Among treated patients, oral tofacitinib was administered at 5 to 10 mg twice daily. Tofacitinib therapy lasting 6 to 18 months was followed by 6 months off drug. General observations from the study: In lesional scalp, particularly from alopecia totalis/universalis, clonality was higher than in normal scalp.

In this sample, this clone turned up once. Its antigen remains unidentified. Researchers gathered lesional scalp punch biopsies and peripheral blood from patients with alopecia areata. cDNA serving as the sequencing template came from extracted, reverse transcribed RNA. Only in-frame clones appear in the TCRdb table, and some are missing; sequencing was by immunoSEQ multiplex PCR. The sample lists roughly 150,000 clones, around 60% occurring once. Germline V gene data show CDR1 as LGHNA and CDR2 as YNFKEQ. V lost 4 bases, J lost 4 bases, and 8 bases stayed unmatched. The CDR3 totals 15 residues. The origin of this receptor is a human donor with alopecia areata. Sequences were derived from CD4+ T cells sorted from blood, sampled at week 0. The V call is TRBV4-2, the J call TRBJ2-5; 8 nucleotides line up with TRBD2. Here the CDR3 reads CASSRPRAGAETQYF. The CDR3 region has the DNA TGTGCCAGCAGCCGCCCCCGAGCGGGGGCAGAGACCCAGTACTTC.